Listed here are 31 T cell receptor beta chains from one sample, sequenced in a study of CD8+CD57+ T cells in acquired aplastic anemia. Previously, flow cytometry had revealed CD8+CD57+ cell expansion in the patients chosen for sequencing. Researchers used genomic DNA as the template to profile TCR beta VDJ and CDR3. From the reads, TCRdb called clonotypes with MiXCR, one entry per CDR3 protein. The sample consists of roughly 240,000 distinct CDR3 sequences, 47% of them appearing once. Source material: sorted CD4+, CD8+, or CD8+CD57+ T cells (not recorded which) from PBMCs. The receptors were sampled from a human donor with aplastic anemia.

The CDR3 here is CASATNTEAFF. The CDR3 DNA follows: TGTGCCAGCGCTACGAACACTGAAGCTTTCTTT. The V call is TRBV12-3 or TRBV12-4, the J call TRBJ1-1; no clear D gene. The V and J ends lost 8 bases and 1 base respectively, with 5 bases between them. The CDR3 runs to 11 residues.

The sample holds many counts of this clonotype. The chain links TRBV20-1 to TRBJ1-5, with D tentatively TRBD1 (5 bases). The CDR3 consists of 15 residues. V gave up 3 bases and J gave up 6 bases, with 18 bases separating them. Germline CDR1 DFQATT, CDR2 SNEGSKA (reference sequence). CDR3 DNA sequence: TGCAGTGCTAGGGGAGGACGGCCGGGGGGTCAGCCCCAGCATTTT. Amino acids: CSARGGRPGGQPQHF.

There are many counts of this clonotype. V is TRBV20-1 and J is TRBJ2-7; D gene unclear. The CDR3 extends over 13 amino acids. The V end was cut by 0 bases, the J end by 1 base, with 7 bases between. The germline CDR1 and CDR2 sequences are DFQATT and SNEGSKA (reference sequence). The CDR3 coding sequence is TGCAGTGCTAGAGATGTCAGTTCCTACGAGCAGTACTTC. Its protein product is CSARDVSSYEQYF.

This clonotype was detected once. The chain recombines TRBV7-9 with TRBJ1-6, with D perhaps TRBD1 (6 bases). Trimming shortened V by 5 bases and J by 8 bases, and 16 bases separated the two germline ends. The germline V gene has CDR1 SEHNR and CDR2 FQNEAQ (reference sequence). The CDR3 loop spans 15 amino acids. Here the CDR3 DNA reads TGTGCCAGCAGCACCCGACAGGAACTTCATTCACCCCTCCACTTT. Amino acids: CASSTRQELHSPLHF.

The rearrangement uses TRBV7-6 and TRBJ1-2; D gene unclear. In germline, CDR1 is SGHVS, CDR2 FNYEAQ. This CDR3 spans 16 amino acids. V was shortened by 1 base and J by 8 bases, with 20 bases between the two germline ends. The CDR3 nucleotides read TGTGCCAGCAGCTTAGGAAGCTACGGGGAAAAAGGAGGCTACACCTTC. This codes for CASSLGSYGEKGGYTF.

Comments on this clonotype: With a much larger clone just one base away, this may be a read error. V gene TRBV9 combines with J gene TRBJ1-1; the D gene is possibly TRBD1 (6 bases). The length of the CDR3 is 15 residues. The germline V gene has CDR1 SGDLS and CDR2 YYNGEE. CDR3 protein: CASSVVRGADTETFF. CDR3 nucleotides: TGTGCCAGCAGCGTAGTCCGGGGGGCGGACACTGAAACTTTCTTT.

As concerns this clonotype: Germline and junction disagree at one end, which may indicate a read error. The chain recombines TRBV14 with TRBJ1-1; D is perhaps TRBD1 (6 bases). The CDR3 extends over 17 amino acids. Germline CDR1 reads SGHDN; CDR2 reads FVKESK. The CDR3 spells CASSQEVGTLMNTEGFF. The CDR3 DNA reads TGTGCCAGCAGCCAAGAAGTGGGGACACTTATGAACACTGAAGGTTTCTTT.

This chain links TRBV7-6 with TRBJ1-1, with 7 bases that match TRBD1. The germline V gene has CDR1 SGHVS and CDR2 FNYEAQ. Losses at the gene ends were 1 base for V and 2 bases for J; bases not matched to a gene: 7. This CDR3 is built from 16 residues. In nucleotides, the CDR3 is TGTGCCAGCAGCTTAGACAGGGGCAGTGGAAACACTGAAGCTTTCTTT. It is translated as CASSLDRGSGNTEAFF.

This clonotype showed up just a few times. This chain links TRBV4-1 with TRBJ1-6; D remains ambiguous. CDR1 is MGHRA, CDR2 YSYEKL, per germline. The CDR3 has 15 amino acids. The V and J ends lost 0 bases and 7 bases respectively, with 10 bases between them. The CDR3, as DNA: TGCGCCAGCAGCCAAGATCAATTTAGCAATTCACCCCTCCACTTT. Its translation: CASSQDQFSNSPLHF.

In its sample, this clonotype was seen once. The chain uses TRBV19 and TRBJ1-5, with 10 bases aligning to TRBD1. The CDR3 has 15 amino acids. Trimming removed 4 bases from V and 7 bases from J; junction bases left unmatched: 7. CDR1 and CDR2 (germline): LNHDA, SQIVND (reference sequence). The CDR3 here is CASSTKTGGTQPQHF. The CDR3 region has the DNA TGTGCCAGTAGTACAAAGACAGGGGGCACCCAGCCCCAGCATTTT.

The rearrangement joins TRBV7-8 to TRBJ1-2, with D unresolved. Germline CDR1 and CDR2: SGHVS and FQNEAQ. Trimming took 5 bases from V and 0 from J, leaving 19 bases between them. This CDR3 spans 17 amino acids. CDR3: CASSPAVGYGTNYGYTF. The CDR3 DNA is TGTGCCAGCAGCCCGGCGGTAGGGTACGGGACTAACTATGGCTACACCTTC.

V is TRBV6-5 and J is TRBJ2-7; 7 positions agree with TRBD1. V lost 1 base to trimming and J lost 4 bases; unmatched junction nucleotides: 7. The CDR3 runs 15 residues. CDR1 and CDR2 from the germline V gene are MNHEY and SVGAGI. CDR3 sequence (DNA): TGTGCCAGCAGTTACTTAGGACAGGACCTATACGAGCAGTACTTC. As protein: CASSYLGQDLYEQYF.

In its sample, this clonotype was seen many times. The rearrangement uses TRBV10-3 and TRBJ1-2; D gene ambiguous. V was cut by 2 bases and J by 4 bases, with 11 bases left in between. This CDR3 region has 14 residues. Germline CDR1 ENHRY, CDR2 SYGVKD. CDR3 sequence reads: CAISEPPSGYGYTF. CDR3 in DNA: TGTGCCATCAGTGAGCCCCCGTCCGGCTATGGCTACACCTTC.

This sequence joins TRBV10-3 and TRBJ1-2, with 10 positions matching TRBD1. CDR3 length equals 15 residues. V gave up 6 bases and J gave up 5 bases; unmatched junction bases: 9. Germline V gene lookup returns CDR1 ENHRY and CDR2 SYGVKD. The CDR3 region is CAIRLDRGPVYGYTF. DNA for the CDR3: TGTGCCATCAGACTAGACAGGGGGCCAGTTTATGGCTACACCTTC.

The genes are TRBV2 and TRBJ1-1; no definite D call. Germline assignment: CDR1 SNHLY and CDR2 FYNNEI. The CDR3 contains 12 residues. The CDR3 DNA sequence: TGTGCGATCAGGACGATGAACACTGAAGCTTTCTTT. Protein sequence: CAIRTMNTEAFF. Full variable domain (remainder filled in from reference TRBV2 and TRBJ1-1): EPEVTQTPSHQVTQMGQEVILRCVPISNHLYFYWYRQILGQKVEFLVSFYNNEISEKSEIFDDQFSVERPDGSNFTLKIRSTKLEDSAMYFCAIRTMNTEAFFGQGTRLTVV.

Ten or more counts support this clonotype. The chain recombines TRBV25-1 with TRBJ2-5; D gene ambiguous. The CDR3 runs 12 residues. Trimming stripped 1 base from V and 4 bases from J, with 4 bases between. Germline CDR1 MGHDK, CDR2 SYGVNS. The CDR3 sequence: CASSESLETQYF. The CDR3 DNA reads as TGTGCCAGCAGTGAATCGTTAGAGACCCAGTACTTC. Together with reference TRBV25-1 and TRBJ2-5, the CDR3 gives the full variable domain: EADIYQTPRYLVIGTGKKITLECSQTMGHDKMYWYQQDPGMELHLIHYSYGVNSTEKGDLSSESTVSRIRTEHFPLTLESARPSHTSQYLCASSESLETQYFGPGTRLLVL.

This clonotype was seen a few times. V gene TRBV14 combines with J gene TRBJ2-5, with 14 bases aligning to TRBD2. The length of the CDR3 is 16 residues. Germline V lookup: CDR1 SGHDN, CDR2 FVKESK. V was clipped by 1 base and J by 3 bases; unmatched bases: 1. As DNA, the CDR3 is TGTGCCAGCAGCCAAGGACTAGCGGGGGGGAAAGAGACCCAGTACTTC. It is translated as CASSQGLAGGKETQYF.

Note on this clonotype: A read error may explain this, as a much larger clone is one base away. This chain uses TRBV7-9 with TRBJ2-7; 8 bases are a match to TRBD1. The CDR3 loop spans 12 amino acids. V shed 4 bases, J shed 5 bases, and the junction held 1 base outside the gene matches. The V gene's germline CDR1 is SEHNR and CDR2 FQNEAQ (reference sequence). The CDR3 here is CASSWTGHEQYF. The CDR3 region has the DNA TGTGCCAGCAGCTGGACAGGGCACGAGCAGTACTTC.

On this clonotype itself: A read error is possible here, since a much larger clone lies one base away. It is likely a read error, because the conserved phenylalanine at the end of the CDR3 is missing. The V and J genes are TRBV12-3 or TRBV12-4 and TRBJ1-2; no clear D. V dropped 5 bases and J dropped 1 base, with 8 bases sitting between them. The CDR3 spans 13 residues. The CDR3 loop reads CASSGPSNYGYTL. Written as DNA, the CDR3 is TGTGCCAGCAGTGGCCCCAGTAACTATGGCTACACCCTC.

This clonotype appeared many times. This chain joins TRBV6-5 and TRBJ1-1; the D gene is possibly TRBD1 (6 bases). The CDR3 has 15 amino acids. Trimming removed 0 bases at V and 4 bases at J, with 12 bases between. From germline, CDR1 is MNHEY and CDR2 SVGAGI. The CDR3 is CASSYSRGRPTEAFF. Here the CDR3 DNA reads TGTGCCAGCAGTTACTCCAGGGGTCGCCCCACTGAAGCTTTCTTT.

In regard to this clonotype: One base away lies a much larger clone, so this may be a sequencing read error. This chain links TRBV7-2 with TRBJ1-2, with D possibly TRBD1 on 5 matching bases. Germline assignment: CDR1 SGHTA and CDR2 FQGNSA. Trimming removed 3 bases at V and 4 bases at J, with 6 bases between. The CDR3 length is 12 residues. The CDR3, as DNA: TGTGCCAGCAGCTTGGACATCTATGGCTACACCTTC. As protein: CASSLDIYGYTF.

The chain couples TRBV4-3 to TRBJ1-5; D call uncertain. This CDR3 is built from 15 residues. The V gene lost 2 bases and the J gene lost 3 bases, with 11 bases spanning the gap. Germline CDR1 LGHNA, CDR2 YSLEER. The CDR3 DNA is TGCGCCAGCAGCCAAAGCGAAGGTAACAATCAGCCCCAGCATTTT. Translated: CASSQSEGNNQPQHF.

The chain uses TRBV28 and TRBJ2-7; D tentatively reads TRBD1 or TRBD2 (5 bases each). The germline CDR1 and CDR2 sequences are MDHEN and SYDVKM. The CDR3 is 16 residues long. The V end was cut by 1 base, the J end by 3 bases, with 16 bases between. The DNA of the CDR3 is TGTGCCAGCAGTTTATCGAGCAGGGAGTTGCACTACGAGCAGTACTTC. It yields the protein CASSLSSRELHYEQYF.

The chain combines TRBV7-8 with TRBJ2-3; TRBD2 agrees at 10 bases. Losses at the gene ends were 8 bases for V and 5 bases for J; bases not matched to a gene: 10. Germline V lookup: CDR1 SGHVS, CDR2 FQNEAQ. This CDR3 spans 15 amino acids. CDR3: CASGSNSGRGDTQYF. For the CDR3, the DNA is TGTGCCAGCGGATCGAACAGCGGGAGGGGAGATACGCAGTATTTT.

The V and J genes are TRBV10-3 and TRBJ2-7; 10 nucleotides match TRBD1. Germline assignment: CDR1 ENHRY and CDR2 SYGVKD. This CDR3 is 14 amino acids long. J gave up 5 bases and V 6 bases, and 7 bases lay outside the gene matches. The CDR3 here is CAIRRDRGADEQYF. The CDR3 nucleotides read TGTGCCATCAGACGGGACAGGGGAGCAGACGAGCAGTACTTC.

This sequence joins TRBV15 and TRBJ2-7, with D perhaps matching TRBD1 or TRBD2 (6 bases each). The CDR3 runs 15 residues. V was pared by 0 bases and J by 3 bases, with 12 bases between. Germline-derived CDR1 and CDR2 are LNHNV and YYDKDF (reference sequence). The CDR3 nucleotides are TGTGCCACCAGCAGAGATGCTGAGGGGGGCTACGAGCAGTACTTC. This codes for CATSRDAEGGYEQYF.

The rearrangement uses TRBV30 and TRBJ2-7; TRBD1 might be the D (6 bases). Germline V lookup: CDR1 GTSNPN, CDR2 SVGIG (reference sequence). The CDR3 loop spans 13 amino acids. Deletions cut 1 base from V and 5 bases from J, with 12 bases between. The CDR3 sequence is CAWSDAGEDEQYF. CDR3 sequence (DNA): TGTGCCTGGAGTGATGCAGGGGAAGACGAGCAGTACTTC.

Worth noting for this clonotype: An end of the junction differs from the germline gene, which may be a read error. This rearrangement joins TRBV10-2 to TRBJ2-1; TRBD2 matches 9 bases. From germline, CDR1 is WSHSY and CDR2 SAAADI. The CDR3 length is 13 residues. This CDR3 is CATLAAGGNEQFF. Written as DNA, the CDR3 is TGTGCCACCTTGGCAGCGGGAGGCAATGAGCAGTTCTTC.

Ten or more counts support this clonotype. This chain joins TRBV7-9 and TRBJ2-7; D is perhaps TRBD2 (7 bases). V was cut by 4 bases and J by 6 bases, with 19 bases left in between. CDR3 length: 15 amino acids. CDR1 and CDR2 (germline): SEHNR, FQNEAQ (reference sequence). The chain's CDR3 is CASSSNSGGPAEQYF. The CDR3 DNA sequence: TGTGCCAGCAGCTCTAACTCCGGGGGGCCGGCCGAGCAGTACTTC.

This clonotype was found many times. This chain links TRBV29-1 with TRBJ1-1, with D unresolved. Deletions cut 3 bases from V and 11 bases from J, with 13 bases between. The CDR3 is 11 residues long. Germline V gene data show CDR1 as SQVTM and CDR2 as ANQGSEA. In DNA form, the CDR3 reads TGCAGCGTTGAGCGGAGGTGGGTCGCTTTCTTT. Protein sequence: CSVERRWVAFF.

The gene calls are TRBV29-1 and TRBJ1-1; TRBD1 might be the D (5 bases). Germline lookup yields CDR1 SQVTM and CDR2 ANQGSEA. The V and J ends lost 7 bases and 4 bases respectively, with 16 bases between them. This CDR3 has 13 residues. CDR3 protein: CSGGGGVGTEAFF. The CDR3 region has the DNA TGCAGCGGCGGGGGGGGGGTAGGCACTGAAGCTTTCTTT.